Shown below are 13 T cell receptor beta chains from a single sample sequenced in a study of blood T cell repertoires in COVID-19. Measured with immunoSEQ multiplex PCR; TCRdb has only the in-frame clones, and not every one. The repertoire holds about 500,000 clones, with roughly 89% as singletons. Input material: peripheral blood. These receptors originate from a woman aged 50 to 65 with COVID-19, enrolled during active disease.

The chain carries TRBV27 and TRBJ2-5, with a tentative D call TRBD2 (6 bases). V shed 5 bases and J shed 3 bases, with 16 bases lying between them. Germline V gene lookup returns CDR1 MNHEY and CDR2 SMNVEV (reference sequence). The CDR3 spans 15 residues. The CDR3 region is CASSGDFPSKETQYF. In DNA form, the CDR3 reads TGTGCCAGCAGTGGGGACTTCCCATCTAAAGAGACCCAGTACTTC.

This clone was detected only a few times. The chain recombines TRBV5-1 with TRBJ1-6; D possibly corresponds to TRBD1 (6 bases). The CDR3 extends over 15 amino acids. Trimming removed 0 bases at V and 14 bases at J, with 18 bases between. Germline V gene lookup returns CDR1 SGHRS and CDR2 YFSETQ. The CDR3 sequence is CASSLEGGTLTSLHF. As DNA, the CDR3 is TGCGCCAGCAGCTTGGAGGGGGGGACACTTACATCCCTCCACTTT.

This clone was detected once. V and J are TRBV7-8 and TRBJ1-6; 7 bases align to TRBD1. V shed 4 bases and J 0 bases; nucleotides not matched to a gene: 15. There are 20 residues in the CDR3. Germline loops: CDR1 SGHVS, CDR2 FQNEAQ. The chain's CDR3 is CASSSYGTDFRSSYNSPLHF. CDR3 DNA sequence: TGTGCCAGCAGCTCATACGGGACAGACTTCCGAAGCTCCTATAATTCACCCCTCCACTTT.

The J gene is TRBJ1-2, the V gene TRBV29-1, with 11 bases identical to TRBD1. The CDR3 runs to 16 residues. Unmatched junction bases numbered 13, after V lost 6 bases and J lost 4 bases. Germline values: CDR1 SQVTM, CDR2 ANQGSEA. Written as DNA, the CDR3 is TGCAGCGTCGCGGGACAGGGGGAGGGATGGGCCTATGGCTACACCTTC. It yields the protein CSVAGQGEGWAYGYTF.

This chain uses TRBV27 with TRBJ2-1, with 9 bases lining up with TRBD1. Germline CDR1 and CDR2: MNHEY and SMNVEV (reference sequence). The CDR3 sequence is 15 residues long. After removal of 5 bases from V and 12 bases from J, the junction contained 14 bases not matched to a gene. The CDR3 DNA reads TGTGCCAGCAGTCTCCGGACAGGGGTTTCTGGGCGGCAGTTCTTC. It codes for CASSLRTGVSGRQFF.

The genes are TRBV5-1 and TRBJ2-1; 13 bases agree with TRBD2. This CDR3 comprises 18 residues. V lost 6 bases and J lost 6; bases outside the gene matches: 15. Germline loops: CDR1 SGHRS, CDR2 YFSETQ. CDR3 DNA sequence: TGCGCCAGCACCCCCCAGGGACTAGCGGGGTCCATACGCAATGAGCAGTTCTTC. Protein sequence: CASTPQGLAGSIRNEQFF.

V is TRBV2 and J is TRBJ2-7, with 9 bases aligning to TRBD1. With V trimmed by 4 bases and J by 5 bases, 3 bases remained unmatched. The CDR3 runs to 13 residues. CDR1 is SNHLY, CDR2 FYNNEI, per germline. The CDR3 region has the DNA TGTGCCAGCAGTGGGACAGGGGCCCACGAGCAGTACTTC. Translation: CASSGTGAHEQYF.

The chain links TRBV30 to TRBJ1-4; possible D gene TRBD1, 6 bases. The length of the CDR3 is 13 residues. Per germline, CDR1 GTSNPN and CDR2 SVGIG (reference sequence). V gave up 2 bases and J gave up 7 bases, with 11 bases separating them. CDR3 amino acids: CAWSPQQGEKLFF. In nucleotides, the CDR3 is TGTGCCTGGAGTCCCCAACAGGGTGAAAAACTGTTTTTT.

CDR3 protein: CASSYSGGRNEKLFF. CDR3 bases: TGTGCCAGCAGTTACTCGGGGGGGAGGAATGAAAAACTGTTTTTT. The chain carries TRBV6-6 and TRBJ1-4; weak D call: TRBD1 (5 bases). Trimming shortened V by 0 bases and J by 5 bases, and 10 bases separated the two germline ends. The CDR3 totals 15 residues. From germline, CDR1 is MNHNY and CDR2 SVGAGI (reference sequence).

This chain uses TRBV6-5 with TRBJ2-7; a possible D gene is TRBD1 (6 bases). The CDR3 covers 13 residues. Trimming took 0 bases from V and 4 from J, leaving 7 bases between them. Per germline, CDR1 MNHEY and CDR2 SVGAGI. Here the CDR3 reads CASSYSQGYEQYF. CDR3 sequence (DNA): TGTGCCAGCAGTTACTCACAGGGATACGAGCAGTACTTC.

This rearrangement joins TRBV5-5 to TRBJ1-1; D remains ambiguous. V was pared by 4 bases and J by 1 base, with 5 bases between. Germline CDR1 is SGHKS and CDR2 is YYEKEE (reference sequence). The CDR3 totals 12 residues. CDR3 in amino acids: CASSRGNTEAFF. In DNA, the CDR3 is TGTGCCAGCAGCCGAGGGAACACTGAAGCTTTCTTT.

J is TRBJ2-7 and V is TRBV4-1; D unclear. Trimming cost V 3 bases and J 7 bases, with 10 bases left between them. This CDR3 region has 12 residues. CDR1 and CDR2 from the germline V gene are MGHRA and YSYEKL. In nucleotides, the CDR3 is TGCGCCAGCAGCCAGACCGCGGAGGAGCAGTACTTC. Protein sequence: CASSQTAEEQYF.

In nucleotides, the CDR3 is TGTGCCAGCAGCTACACACAGGGGTCTACTGAAGCTTTCTTT. Translation gives CASSYTQGSTEAFF. The chain links TRBV11-1 to TRBJ1-1; TRBD1 matches 7 bases. The ends lost 4 bases at V and 5 bases at J; junction bases unmatched: 7. The CDR3 is 14 residues long. In germline, CDR1 is SGHAT, CDR2 FQDESV (reference sequence).